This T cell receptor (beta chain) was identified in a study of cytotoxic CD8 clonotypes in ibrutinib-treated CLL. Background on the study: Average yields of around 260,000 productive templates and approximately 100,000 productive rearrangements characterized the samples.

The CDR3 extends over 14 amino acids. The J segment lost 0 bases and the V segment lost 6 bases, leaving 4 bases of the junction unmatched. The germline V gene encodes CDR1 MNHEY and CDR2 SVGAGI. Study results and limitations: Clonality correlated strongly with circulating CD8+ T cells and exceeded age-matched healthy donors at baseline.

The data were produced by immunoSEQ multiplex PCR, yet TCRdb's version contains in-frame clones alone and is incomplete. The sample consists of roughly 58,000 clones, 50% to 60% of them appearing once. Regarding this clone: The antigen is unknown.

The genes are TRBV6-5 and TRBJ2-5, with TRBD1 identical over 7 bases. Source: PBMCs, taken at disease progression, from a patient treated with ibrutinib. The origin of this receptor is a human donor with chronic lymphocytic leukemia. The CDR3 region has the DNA TGTGCCAGCAGCCGGACAGGATACCAAGAGACCCAGTACTTC. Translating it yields CASSRTGYQETQYF.